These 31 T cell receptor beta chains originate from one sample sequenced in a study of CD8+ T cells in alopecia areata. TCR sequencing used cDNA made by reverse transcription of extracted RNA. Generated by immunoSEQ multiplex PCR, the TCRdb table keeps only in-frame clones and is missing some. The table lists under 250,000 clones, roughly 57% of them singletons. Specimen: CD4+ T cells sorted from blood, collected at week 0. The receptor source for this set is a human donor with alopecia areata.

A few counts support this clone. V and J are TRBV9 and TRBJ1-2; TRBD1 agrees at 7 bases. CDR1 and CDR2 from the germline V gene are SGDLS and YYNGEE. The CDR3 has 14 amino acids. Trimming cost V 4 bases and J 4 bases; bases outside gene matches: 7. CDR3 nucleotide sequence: TGTGCCAGCAGCCCGGCGGGACAGCTCTATGGCTACACCTTC. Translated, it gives CASSPAGQLYGYTF. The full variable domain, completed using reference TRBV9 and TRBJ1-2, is DSGVTQTPKHLITATGQRVTLRCSPRSGDLSVYWYQQSLDQGLQFLIQYYNGEERAKGNILERFSAQQFPDLHSELNLSSLELGDSALYFCASSPAGQLYGYTFGSGTRLTVV.

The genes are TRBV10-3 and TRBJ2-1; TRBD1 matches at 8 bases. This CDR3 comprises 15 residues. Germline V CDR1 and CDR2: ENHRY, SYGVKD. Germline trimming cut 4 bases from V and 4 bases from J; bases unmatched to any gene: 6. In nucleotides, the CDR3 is TGTGCCATCAGTGGGGACAGGACGAGTTACAATGAGCAGTTCTTC. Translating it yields CAISGDRTSYNEQFF.

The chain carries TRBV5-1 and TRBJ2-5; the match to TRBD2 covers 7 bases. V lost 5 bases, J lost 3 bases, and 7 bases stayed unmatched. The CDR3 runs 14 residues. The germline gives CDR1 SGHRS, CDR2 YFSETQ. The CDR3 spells CASSLLGGEETQYF. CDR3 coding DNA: TGCGCCAGCAGTCTCTTGGGAGGGGAAGAGACCCAGTACTTC.

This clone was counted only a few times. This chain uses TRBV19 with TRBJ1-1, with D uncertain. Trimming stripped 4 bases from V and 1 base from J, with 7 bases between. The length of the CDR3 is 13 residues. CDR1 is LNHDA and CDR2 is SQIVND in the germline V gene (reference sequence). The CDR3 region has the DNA TGTGCCAGTAGTAAGCCACAGAACACTGAAGCTTTCTTT. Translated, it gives CASSKPQNTEAFF.

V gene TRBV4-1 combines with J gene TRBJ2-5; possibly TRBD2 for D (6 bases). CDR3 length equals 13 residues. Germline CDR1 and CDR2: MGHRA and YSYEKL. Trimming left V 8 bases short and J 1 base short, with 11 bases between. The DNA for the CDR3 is TGCGCCAGCGGGGGGTTCAGCCAAGAGACCCAGTACTTC. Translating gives CASGGFSQETQYF.

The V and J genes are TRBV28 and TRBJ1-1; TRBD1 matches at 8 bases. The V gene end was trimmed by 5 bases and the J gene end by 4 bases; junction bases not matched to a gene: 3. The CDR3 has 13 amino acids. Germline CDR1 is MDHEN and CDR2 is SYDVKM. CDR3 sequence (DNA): TGTGCCAGCAGTATAGGACAGGGCACTGAAGCTTTCTTT. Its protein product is CASSIGQGTEAFF.

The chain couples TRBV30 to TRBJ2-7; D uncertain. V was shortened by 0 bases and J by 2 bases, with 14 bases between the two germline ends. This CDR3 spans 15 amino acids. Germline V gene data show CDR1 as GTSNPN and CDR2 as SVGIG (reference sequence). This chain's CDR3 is CAWSVTPESAYEQYF. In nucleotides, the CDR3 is TGTGCCTGGAGTGTAACTCCGGAATCTGCCTACGAGCAGTACTTC.

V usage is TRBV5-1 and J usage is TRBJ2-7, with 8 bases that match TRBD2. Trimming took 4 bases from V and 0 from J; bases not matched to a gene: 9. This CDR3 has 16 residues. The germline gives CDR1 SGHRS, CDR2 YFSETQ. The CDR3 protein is CASSGHTSGPSYEQYF. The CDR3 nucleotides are TGCGCCAGCAGCGGGCATACTAGCGGACCCTCCTACGAGCAGTACTTC.

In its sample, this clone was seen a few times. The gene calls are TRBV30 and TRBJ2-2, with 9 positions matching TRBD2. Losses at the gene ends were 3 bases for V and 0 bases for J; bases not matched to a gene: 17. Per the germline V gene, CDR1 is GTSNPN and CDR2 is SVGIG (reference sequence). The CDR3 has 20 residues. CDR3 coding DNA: TGTGCCTGGAGCTTTCATATACTGGGGCGGGAGGGCCCGAACACCGGGGAGCTGTTTTTT. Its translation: CAWSFHILGREGPNTGELFF.

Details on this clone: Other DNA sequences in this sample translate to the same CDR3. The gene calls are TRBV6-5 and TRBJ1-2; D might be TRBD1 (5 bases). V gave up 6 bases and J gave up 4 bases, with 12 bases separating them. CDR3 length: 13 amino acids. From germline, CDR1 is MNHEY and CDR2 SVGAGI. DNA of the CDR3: TGTGCCAGCAGCCCCGAGGGGCCCTATGGCTACACCTTC. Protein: CASSPEGPYGYTF.

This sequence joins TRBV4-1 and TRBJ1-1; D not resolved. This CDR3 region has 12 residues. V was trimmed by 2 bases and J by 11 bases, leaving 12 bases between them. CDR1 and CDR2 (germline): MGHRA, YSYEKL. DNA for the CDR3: TGCGCCAGCAGCCAACCGCGGCTTGGGGCTTTCTTT. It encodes CASSQPRLGAFF.

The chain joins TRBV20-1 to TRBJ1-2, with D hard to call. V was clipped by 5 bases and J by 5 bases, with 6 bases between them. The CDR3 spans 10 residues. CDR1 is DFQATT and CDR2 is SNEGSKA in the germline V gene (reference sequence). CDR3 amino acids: CSAPSYGYTF. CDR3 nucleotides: TGCAGTGCTCCGAGTTATGGCTACACCTTC.

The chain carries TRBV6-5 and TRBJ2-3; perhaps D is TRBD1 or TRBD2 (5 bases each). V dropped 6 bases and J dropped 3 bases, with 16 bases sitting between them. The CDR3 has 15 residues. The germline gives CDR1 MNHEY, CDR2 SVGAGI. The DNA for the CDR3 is TGTGCCAGCAGCTCCGGGGCCTCCCCAACAGATACGCAGTATTTT. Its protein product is CASSSGASPTDTQYF.

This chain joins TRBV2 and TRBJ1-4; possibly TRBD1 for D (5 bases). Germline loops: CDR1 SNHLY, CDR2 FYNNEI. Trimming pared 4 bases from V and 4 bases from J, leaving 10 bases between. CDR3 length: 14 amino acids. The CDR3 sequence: CASSGGLSNEKLFF. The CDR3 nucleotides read TGTGCCAGCAGTGGGGGACTGAGTAATGAAAAACTGTTTTTT. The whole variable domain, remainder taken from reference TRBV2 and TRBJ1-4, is EPEVTQTPSHQVTQMGQEVILRCVPISNHLYFYWYRQILGQKVEFLVSFYNNEISEKSEIFDDQFSVERPDGSNFTLKIRSTKLEDSAMYFCASSGGLSNEKLFFGSGTQLSVL.

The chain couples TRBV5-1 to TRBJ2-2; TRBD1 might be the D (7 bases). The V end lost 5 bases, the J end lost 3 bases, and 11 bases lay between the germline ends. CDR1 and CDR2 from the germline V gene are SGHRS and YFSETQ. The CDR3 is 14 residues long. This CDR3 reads CASSPRGDTGELFF. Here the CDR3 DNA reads TGCGCCAGCAGTCCCAGGGGGGACACCGGGGAGCTGTTTTTT.

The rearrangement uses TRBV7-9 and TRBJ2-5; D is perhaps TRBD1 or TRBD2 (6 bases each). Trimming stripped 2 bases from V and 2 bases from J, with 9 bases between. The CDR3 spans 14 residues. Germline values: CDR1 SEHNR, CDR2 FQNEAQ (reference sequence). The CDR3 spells CASSLRGAQETQYF. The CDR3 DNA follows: TGTGCCAGCAGCTTAAGGGGGGCGCAAGAGACCCAGTACTTC.

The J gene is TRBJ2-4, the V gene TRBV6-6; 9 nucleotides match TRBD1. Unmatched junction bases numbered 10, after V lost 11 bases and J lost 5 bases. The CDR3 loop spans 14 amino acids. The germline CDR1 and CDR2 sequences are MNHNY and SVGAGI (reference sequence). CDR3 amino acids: CASTGTGRQNIQYF. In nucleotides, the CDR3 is TGTGCCTCGACGGGGACAGGGAGACAAAACATTCAGTACTTC.

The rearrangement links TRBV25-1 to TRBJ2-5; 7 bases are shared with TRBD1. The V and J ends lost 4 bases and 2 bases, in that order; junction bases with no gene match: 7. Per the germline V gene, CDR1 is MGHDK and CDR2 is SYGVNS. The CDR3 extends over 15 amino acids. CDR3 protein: CASSGPGQPQETQYF. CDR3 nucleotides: TGTGCCAGCAGTGGACCGGGACAGCCGCAAGAGACCCAGTACTTC.

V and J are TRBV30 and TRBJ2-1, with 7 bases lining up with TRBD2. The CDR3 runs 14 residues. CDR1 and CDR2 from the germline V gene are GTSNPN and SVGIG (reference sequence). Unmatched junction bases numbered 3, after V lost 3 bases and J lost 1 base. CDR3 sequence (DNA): TGTGCCTGGAGCAAGGGACTATCCTACAATGAGCAGTTCTTC. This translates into CAWSKGLSYNEQFF.

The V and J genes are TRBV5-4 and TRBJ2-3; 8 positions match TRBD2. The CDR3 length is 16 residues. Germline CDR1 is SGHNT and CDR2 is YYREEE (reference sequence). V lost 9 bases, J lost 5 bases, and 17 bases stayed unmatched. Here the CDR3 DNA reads TGTGCCATCTCGGAAATGGCGGGAGGAGGGTTAGATACGCAGTATTTT. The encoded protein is CAISEMAGGGLDTQYF.

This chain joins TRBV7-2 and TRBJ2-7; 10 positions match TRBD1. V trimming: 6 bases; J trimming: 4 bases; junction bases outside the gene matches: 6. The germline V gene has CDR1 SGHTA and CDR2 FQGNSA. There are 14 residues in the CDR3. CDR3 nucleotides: TGTGCCAGCAGGCGACAGGGGGCTGGGTACGAGCAGTACTTC. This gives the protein CASRRQGAGYEQYF.

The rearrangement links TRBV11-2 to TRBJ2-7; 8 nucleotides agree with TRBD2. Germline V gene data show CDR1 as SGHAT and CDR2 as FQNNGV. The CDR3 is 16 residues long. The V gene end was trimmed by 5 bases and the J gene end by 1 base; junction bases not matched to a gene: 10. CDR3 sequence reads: CASSGGVAGLSYEQYF. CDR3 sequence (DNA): TGTGCCAGCAGCGGCGGGGTAGCGGGGTTGTCCTACGAGCAGTACTTC.

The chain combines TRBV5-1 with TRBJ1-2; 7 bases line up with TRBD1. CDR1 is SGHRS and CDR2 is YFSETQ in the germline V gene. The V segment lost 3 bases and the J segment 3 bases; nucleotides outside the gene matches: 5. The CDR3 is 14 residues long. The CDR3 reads CASSSNRGDYGYTF. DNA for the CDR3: TGCGCCAGCAGCTCCAACAGGGGAGACTATGGCTACACCTTC.

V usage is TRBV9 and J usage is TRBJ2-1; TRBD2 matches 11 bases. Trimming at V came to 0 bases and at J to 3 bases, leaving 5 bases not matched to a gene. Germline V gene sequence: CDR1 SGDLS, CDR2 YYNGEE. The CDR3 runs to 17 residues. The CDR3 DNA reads TGTGCCAGCAGCGTAGGGGGAGGGACTAGCGGCTACAATGAGCAGTTCTTC. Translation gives CASSVGGGTSGYNEQFF.

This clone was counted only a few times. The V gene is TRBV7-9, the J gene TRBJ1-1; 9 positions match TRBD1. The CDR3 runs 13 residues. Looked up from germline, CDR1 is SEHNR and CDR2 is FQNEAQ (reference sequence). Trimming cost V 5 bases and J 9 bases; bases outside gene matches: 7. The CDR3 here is CASSQRTGEKAFF. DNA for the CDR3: TGTGCCAGCAGCCAAAGGACAGGGGAGAAAGCTTTCTTT.

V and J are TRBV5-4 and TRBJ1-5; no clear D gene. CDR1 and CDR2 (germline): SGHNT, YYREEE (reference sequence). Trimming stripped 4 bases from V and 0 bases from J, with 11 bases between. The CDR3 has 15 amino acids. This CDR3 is CASSQVRPSNQPQHF. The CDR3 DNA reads TGTGCCAGCAGCCAAGTCCGCCCTAGCAATCAGCCCCAGCATTTT.

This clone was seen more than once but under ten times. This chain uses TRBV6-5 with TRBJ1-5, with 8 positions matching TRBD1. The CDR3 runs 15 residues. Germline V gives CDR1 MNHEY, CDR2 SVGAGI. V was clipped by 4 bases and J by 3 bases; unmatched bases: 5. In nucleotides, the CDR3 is TGTGCCAGCAGTTCTGGACAGGGTTTCAATCAGCCCCAGCATTTT. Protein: CASSSGQGFNQPQHF.

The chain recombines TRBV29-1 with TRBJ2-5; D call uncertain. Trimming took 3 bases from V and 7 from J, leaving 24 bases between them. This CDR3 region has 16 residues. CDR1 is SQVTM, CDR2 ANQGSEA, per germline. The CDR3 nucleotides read TGCAGCGTTGATGGTGTTGGCCTGGATGGGTCGCGGACCCAGTACTTC. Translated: CSVDGVGLDGSRTQYF.

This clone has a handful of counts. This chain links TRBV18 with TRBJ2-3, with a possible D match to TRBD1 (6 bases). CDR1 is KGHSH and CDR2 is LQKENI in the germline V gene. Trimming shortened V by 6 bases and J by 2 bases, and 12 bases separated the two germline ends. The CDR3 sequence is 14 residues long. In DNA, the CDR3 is TGTGCCAGCTCCACGGACAGCCACACAGATACGCAGTATTTT. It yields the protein CASSTDSHTDTQYF.

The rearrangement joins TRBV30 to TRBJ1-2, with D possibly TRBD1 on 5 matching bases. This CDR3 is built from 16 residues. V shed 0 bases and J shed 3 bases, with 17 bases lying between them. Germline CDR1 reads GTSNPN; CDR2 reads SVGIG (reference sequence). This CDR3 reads CAWSVPIGATDYGYTF. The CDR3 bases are TGTGCCTGGAGTGTACCGATCGGGGCAACCGACTATGGCTACACCTTC.

The CDR3 nucleotides read TGCGCCAGCAGCCAAGATCTGCTAGCCAAAAACATTCAGTACTTC. Protein sequence: CASSQDLLAKNIQYF. This chain links TRBV4-1 with TRBJ2-4; no reliable D call. Trimming took off 0 bases at V and 0 bases at J, with 6 bases between the two ends. Germline CDR1 reads MGHRA; CDR2 reads YSYEKL. CDR3 length equals 15 residues.